These T cell receptor beta chains were read from a single sample in a study of molecular identifiers for immune sequencing clone quantification. TCRdb redid the calling of the PCR reads with MiXCR, one entry per CDR3 protein. The sample has about 510,000 distinct CDR3 sequences, roughly a fifth seen once. The specimen was naive CD8+ T cells from blood, with Jurkat cell RNA spiked in. These receptors all come from a human donor in good health. Some libraries in this study had Jurkat cell RNA spiked in. Each CDR3 is given with its conserved first and last residue. Each record gives: J gene, clone size, V gene, CDR3 protein. A clone size is listed for some rows: how often the clone was seen (once, few, many), or a class if it is expanded.

j_call: TRBJ1-4; clone_size: once; v_call: TRBV19; cdr3_aa: CASSIGGATNEKLFF
j_call: TRBJ2-7; clone_size: many; v_call: TRBV20-1; cdr3_aa: CSASEGGHSYEQYF
j_call: TRBJ1-1; clone_size: few; v_call: TRBV13; cdr3_aa: CASSSSYTTWNTEAFF
j_call: TRBJ2-7; clone_size: many; v_call: TRBV20-1; cdr3_aa: CSARGPGGSYEQYF
j_call: TRBJ2-7; clone_size: -; v_call: TRBV9; cdr3_aa: CASSGGGHEQYF
j_call: TRBJ2-7; clone_size: many; v_call: TRBV6-5; cdr3_aa: CASSYSTAGAYEQYF
j_call: TRBJ2-5; clone_size: many; v_call: TRBV7-9; cdr3_aa: CASTPQGGETQYF
j_call: TRBJ1-2; clone_size: -; v_call: TRBV18; cdr3_aa: CASSPAGQGSPHYGYTF
j_call: TRBJ2-7; clone_size: few; v_call: TRBV29-1; cdr3_aa: CSVEDRDRVPYEQYF
j_call: TRBJ2-7; clone_size: -; v_call: TRBV7-9; cdr3_aa: CASSLPPDPRSYEQYF